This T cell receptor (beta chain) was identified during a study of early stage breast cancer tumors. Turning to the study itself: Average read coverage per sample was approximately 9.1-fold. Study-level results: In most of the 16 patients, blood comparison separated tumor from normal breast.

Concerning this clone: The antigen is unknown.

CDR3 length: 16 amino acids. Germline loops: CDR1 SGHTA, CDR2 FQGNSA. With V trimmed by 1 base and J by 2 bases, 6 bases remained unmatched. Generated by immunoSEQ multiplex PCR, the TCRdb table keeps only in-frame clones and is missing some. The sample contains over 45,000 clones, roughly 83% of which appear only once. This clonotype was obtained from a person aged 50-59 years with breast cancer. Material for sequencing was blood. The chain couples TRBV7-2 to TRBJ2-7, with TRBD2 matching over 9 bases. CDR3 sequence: CASSLDHLAGPYEQYF. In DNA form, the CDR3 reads TGTGCCAGCAGCTTAGATCACCTAGCGGGACCCTACGAGCAGTACTTC.